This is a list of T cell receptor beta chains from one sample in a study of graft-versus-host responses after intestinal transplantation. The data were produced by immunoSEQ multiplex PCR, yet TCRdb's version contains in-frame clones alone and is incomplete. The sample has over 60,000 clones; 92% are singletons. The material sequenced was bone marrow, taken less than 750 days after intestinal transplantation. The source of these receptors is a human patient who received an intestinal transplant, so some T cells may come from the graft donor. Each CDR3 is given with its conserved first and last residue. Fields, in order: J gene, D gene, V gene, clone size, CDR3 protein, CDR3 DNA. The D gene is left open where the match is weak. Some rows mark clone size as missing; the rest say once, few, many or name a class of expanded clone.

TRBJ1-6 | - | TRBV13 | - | CASSLSGWGSPLHF | TGTGCCAGCAGCTTGTCCGGGTGGGGGTCACCCCTCCACTTT
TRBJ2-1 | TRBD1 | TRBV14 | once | CASSPSLNPAGGWLF | TGTGCCAGCAGCCCAAGCCTAAACCCGGCAGGGGGTTGGCTCTTC
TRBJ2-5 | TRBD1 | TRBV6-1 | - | CASSEGQGAETQYF | TGTGCCAGCAGTGAAGGACAGGGGGCGGAGACCCAGTACTTC
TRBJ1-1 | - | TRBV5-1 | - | CASSWGEIMNTEAFF | TGCGCCAGCAGCTGGGGGGAGATCATGAACACTGAAGCTTTCTTT
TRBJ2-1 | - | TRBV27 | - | CASSLARGPEQFF | TGTGCCAGCAGTTTAGCTCGGGGTCCTGAGCAGTTCTTC
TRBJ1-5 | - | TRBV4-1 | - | CASSQPRDTDLYSNQPQHF | TGCGCCAGCAGCCAACCCCGGGACACCGACTTATATAGCAATCAGCCCCAGCATTTT
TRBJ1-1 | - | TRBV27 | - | CASSTWGNTEAFF | TGTGCCAGCAGCACTTGGGGTAACACTGAAGCTTTCTTT
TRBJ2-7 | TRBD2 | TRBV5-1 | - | CASSPGLAARPYEQYF | TGCGCCAGCAGCCCAGGACTAGCGGCCCGCCCCTACGAGCAGTACTTC
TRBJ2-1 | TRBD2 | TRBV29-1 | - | CSVAGVFSYNEQFF | TGCAGCGTAGCGGGGGTTTTCTCCTACAATGAGCAGTTCTTC
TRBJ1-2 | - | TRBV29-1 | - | CSVESIHYGYTF | TGCAGCGTTGAGTCCATTCACTATGGCTACACCTTC
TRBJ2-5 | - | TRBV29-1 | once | CSLRGIKETQYF | TGCAGCTTGAGGGGCATCAAAGAGACCCAGTACTTC
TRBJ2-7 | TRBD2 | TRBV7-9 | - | CASSYQLAGGYEQYF | TGTGCCAGCAGCTATCAACTAGCGGGAGGGTACGAGCAGTACTTC
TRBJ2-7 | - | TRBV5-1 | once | CASSPGPVYSYEQYF | TGCGCCAGCAGTCCTGGGCCAGTGTACTCCTACGAGCAGTACTTC
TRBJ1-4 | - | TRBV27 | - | CASSSVTEPEKLFF | TGTGCCAGCAGTTCGGTTACGGAACCCGAAAAACTGTTTTTT
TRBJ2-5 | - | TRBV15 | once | CATSRDRGETQYF | TGTGCCACCAGCAGAGATAGGGGCGAGACCCAGTACTTC
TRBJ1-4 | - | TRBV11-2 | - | CASSLEGGGEKLFF | TGTGCCAGCAGCTTAGAAGGGGGGGGTGAAAAACTGTTTTTT
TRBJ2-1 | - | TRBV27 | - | CASSLAGTYNEQFF | TGTGCCAGCAGTTTAGCGGGGACTTACAATGAGCAGTTCTTC
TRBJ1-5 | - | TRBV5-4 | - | CASSSSGDSNQPQHF | TGTGCCAGCAGCTCCTCGGGCGATAGCAATCAGCCCCAGCATTTT
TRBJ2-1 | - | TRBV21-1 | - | CASSLVLVEQFVNEQFF | TGTGCCAGCAGCTTAGTACTAGTTGAACAGTTTGTGAATGAGCAGTTCTTC
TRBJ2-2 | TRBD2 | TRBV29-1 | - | CSVELAVTGELFF | TGCAGCGTTGAACTAGCGGTCACCGGGGAGCTGTTTTTT
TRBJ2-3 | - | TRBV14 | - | CASSQDGTRRNTDTQYF | TGTGCCAGCAGCCAAGATGGAACGAGACGGAACACAGATACGCAGTATTTT
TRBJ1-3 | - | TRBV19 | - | CASSRGSETGNTIYF | TGTGCCAGTAGTAGGGGGTCGGAGACCGGAAACACCATATATTTT